What follows is one T cell receptor beta chain and its context. This sample stems from a study of OX40 agonist ivuxolimab in advanced cancers. Study overall: An agonistic human IgG2 monoclonal antibody against OX40 (CD134) was given.

This table comes from immunoSEQ multiplex PCR, and its TCRdb copy is limited to in-frame clones, with some not included. The sample holds approximately 77,000 clones, about 87% seen once. CDR1 SGHRS and CDR2 YFSETQ come from the germline V gene. With 4 bases clipped from V and 1 base from J, the junction kept 11 bases outside the gene matches. This CDR3 is built from 18 residues. The chain uses TRBV5-1 and TRBJ2-6; 7 nucleotides match TRBD1. The TCR was taken from an adult with an advanced solid tumor such as melanoma, head and neck, liver or kidney cancer. The source was CD4+ or CD8+ T cells sorted from blood, collected in a trial of the OX40 agonist ivuxolimab. CDR3 nucleotide sequence: TGCGCCAGCAGCACCCGAGGGGGCAGGAGGTCTGGGGCCAACGTCCTGACTTTC. Translation: CASSTRGGRRSGANVLTF.